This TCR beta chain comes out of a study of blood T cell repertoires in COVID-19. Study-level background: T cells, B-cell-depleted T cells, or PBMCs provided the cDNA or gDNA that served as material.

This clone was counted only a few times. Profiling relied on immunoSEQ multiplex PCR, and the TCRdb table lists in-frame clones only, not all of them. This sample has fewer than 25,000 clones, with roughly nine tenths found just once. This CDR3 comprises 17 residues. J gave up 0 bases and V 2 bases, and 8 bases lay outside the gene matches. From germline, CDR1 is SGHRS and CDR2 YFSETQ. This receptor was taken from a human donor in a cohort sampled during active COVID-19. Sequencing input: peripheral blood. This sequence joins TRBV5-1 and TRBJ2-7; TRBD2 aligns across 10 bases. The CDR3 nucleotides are TGCGCCAGCAGCTTAACTAGCGGGAATCATCTCTCCTACGAGCAGTACTTC. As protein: CASSLTSGNHLSYEQYF.